The source of this T cell receptor (beta chain) is a study of blood T cells in healthy people across ages. Study information: Per two T cells, about one barcoded beta molecule was captured through template switching.

PCR was performed a second time for 7 to 11 cycles using a sample-barcoded 5' primer and a J-beta primer mix. TCRdb ran MiXCR on the 5' RACE reads and lists one entry per CDR3 protein. Of 700,000 to 900,000 distinct CDR3 sequences in the sample, roughly 26% were seen once. The germline V gene encodes CDR1 MNHEY and CDR2 SVGAGI. Trimming removed 1 base at V and 6 bases at J, with 6 bases between. The CDR3 runs to 12 residues. The table lists this clonotype with a few counts. This sample also appeared in a second study, on T cells of mothers and their children.

The genes are TRBV6-5 and TRBJ1-1; D not resolved. Sequencing was performed on blood. The TCR was taken from a boy aged 5-17 years in good health. The CDR3 protein is CASSYYNSEAFF. The CDR3 region has the DNA TGTGCCAGCAGTTACTACAATTCTGAAGCTTTCTTT.